Listed below are T cell receptor beta chains from one sample, sequenced in a study of blood T cell repertoires in COVID-19. Clones were sequenced by immunoSEQ multiplex PCR, and TCRdb holds only the in-frame ones, with some missing. The table lists 150,000 to 160,000 clones, 80% of them singletons. The sequenced sample was peripheral blood. The receptors derive from a man between 60 and 70 years old with acute or convalescent COVID-19. The CDR3 runs from the conserved cysteine through the conserved F or W. A D gene is named only where the DNA matches it firmly. Clone size appears in some rows only: once, few, many, or a class for an expanded clone.

clone size	V gene	J gene	D gene	CDR3 protein	CDR3 DNA
-	TRBV19	TRBJ1-1	-	CASSTQGANTEAFF	TGTGCCAGTAGTACACAGGGAGCGAACACTGAAGCTTTCTTT
-	TRBV10-3	TRBJ1-5	-	CAISEVGSNQPQHF	TGTGCCATCAGTGAAGTCGGTAGCAATCAGCCCCAGCACTTT
-	TRBV5-5	TRBJ2-7	TRBD2	CASSLTSASYEQYF	TGTGCCAGCAGCTTGACTAGCGCCTCCTACGAGCAGTACTTC
-	TRBV19	TRBJ1-1	-	CASTMGGYFEGGEAFF	TGTGCCAGTACCATGGGTGGATACTTCGAAGGAGGTGAAGCTTTCTTT
-	TRBV9	TRBJ2-2	-	CASSKGLTTRELFF	TGTGCCAGCAGCAAGGGACTGACGACCCGGGAGCTGTTTTTT
-	TRBV27	TRBJ2-7	TRBD2	CASSSGLAGPYEQYF	TGTGCCAGCAGTTCTGGACTAGCGGGCCCCTACGAGCAGTACTTC
-	TRBV4-1	TRBJ2-1	TRBD2	CASSQEVPSGSYNEQFF	TGCGCCAGCAGCCAAGAAGTCCCTAGCGGGTCCTACAATGAGCAGTTCTTC
-	TRBV5-1	TRBJ2-6	TRBD2	CASSSRDGGRASHPGANVLTF	TGCGCCAGCAGCTCCCGGGACGGCGGGAGGGCATCCCACCCCGGGGCCAACGTCCTGACTTTC
few	TRBV28	TRBJ1-5	TRBD1	CASSSPGQGWSNQPQHF	TGTGCCAGCAGTTCCCCCGGACAGGGATGGAGTAATCAGCCCCAGCATTTT
few	TRBV28	TRBJ1-5	-	CASSFGGQGNQPQHF	TGTGCCAGCAGTTTCGGGGGGCAGGGCAATCAGCCCCAGCATTTT
-	TRBV6-5	TRBJ2-1	-	CASSSWGDGGEQFF	TGTGCCAGCAGTTCATGGGGGGATGGTGGTGAGCAGTTCTTC
-	TRBV5-1	TRBJ1-4	TRBD1	CASSSRTGMTEKLFF	TGCGCCAGCAGCTCCCGGACAGGGATGACTGAAAAACTGTTTTTT
-	TRBV27	TRBJ1-6	-	CASRGAGSGFSPLHF	TGTGCCAGCAGAGGGGCAGGGTCTGGATTTTCACCCCTCCACTTT